The clone carrying this T cell receptor (beta chain) was seen repeatedly, ten times or more. The antigen is undetermined. Sequencing used immunoSEQ multiplex PCR; TCRdb keeps in-frame clones, though not all of them. The sample shows 12,000 or so clones, none of them appearing just once. The entry originates in a study of T cells after posttransplantation cyclophosphamide. V dropped 3 bases and J dropped 7; count of bases not matched to a gene: 3. Germline loops: CDR1 GTSNPN, CDR2 SVGIG (reference sequence). This CDR3 comprises 12 residues. Treatment was busulfan-fludarabine conditioning, a marrow graft, and cyclophosphamide on days +3 and +4. Notes on the study in general: Donor-recipient repertoire similarity was low at 1-2 months, rising over year one. Recipient CMV seropositivity and CMV reactivation strongly tracked TRB clonality. TRB overlap between skin or GI tissue T cells and blood was limited.

Sequences were derived from PBMCs, sampled after allogeneic stem cell transplant with posttransplant cyclophosphamide. The receptor was isolated from a female patient in her thirties or forties who received an allogeneic stem cell transplant from a related donor, was CMV-positive, and had acute GVHD only. Some of these T cells may belong to the graft donor. This rearrangement joins TRBV30 to TRBJ2-1; 7 nucleotides align to TRBD2. CDR3 sequence (DNA): TGTGCCTGGAGACCCGGGGGGAATGAGCAGTTCTTC. Translated, it gives CAWRPGGNEQFF.